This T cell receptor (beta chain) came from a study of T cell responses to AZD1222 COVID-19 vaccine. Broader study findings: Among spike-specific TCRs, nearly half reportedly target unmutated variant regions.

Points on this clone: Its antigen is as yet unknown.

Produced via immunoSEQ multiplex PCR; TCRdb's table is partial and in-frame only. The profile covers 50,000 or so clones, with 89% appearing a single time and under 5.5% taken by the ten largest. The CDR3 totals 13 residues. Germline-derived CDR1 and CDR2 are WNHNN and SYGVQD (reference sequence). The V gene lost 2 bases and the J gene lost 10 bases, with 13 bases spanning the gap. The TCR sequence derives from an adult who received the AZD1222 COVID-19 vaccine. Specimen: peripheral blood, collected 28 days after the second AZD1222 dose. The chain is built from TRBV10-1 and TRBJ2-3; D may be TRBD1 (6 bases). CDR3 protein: CASSELTGRAQYF. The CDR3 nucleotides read TGCGCCAGCAGTGAGCTAACAGGGCGGGCGCAGTATTTT.